This TCR beta chain originates from a study of control samples from healthy donors and cancer patients. Method: immunoSEQ multiplex PCR; TCRdb's copy keeps in-frame clones and lacks some. The sample lists about 54,000 clones; 95% to 97% were seen once. The CDR3 spans 12 residues. V was pared by 2 bases and J by 3 bases, with 4 bases between. The germline V gene encodes CDR1 MNHNY and CDR2 SVGAGI (reference sequence). The clonotype was recovered from a young woman in good health. Specimen: blood. The chain links TRBV6-6 to TRBJ1-2; D remains ambiguous. CDR3: CASSYLDYGYTF. In DNA, the CDR3 is TGTGCCAGCAGTTACCTGGACTATGGCTACACCTTC.